This TCR beta chain was sequenced for a study of response to subunit inactivated influenza vaccine. Whole-study results and caveats: Every seasonal influenza vaccination brings in few new T cells, the authors suggested.

V shed 2 bases and J shed 4 bases, with 21 bases lying between them. The CDR3 has 17 residues. The V gene's germline CDR1 is LGHNA and CDR2 YSLEER. The table lists this clonotype with a few counts. Its antigen is not identified. Via MiXCR, TCRdb re-called the RT-PCR reads, giving one row per CDR3 protein. The sample lists about 190,000 distinct CDR3 sequences; about 15% were seen once. The receptor was derived from a man in his fifties who received an inactivated influenza vaccine. The chain combines TRBV4-3 with TRBJ2-7, with a tentative D call TRBD1 (8 bases). The source was CD8+ T cells sorted from PBMCs, collected more than 4 days after vaccination. The CDR3 here is CASSQMTGDYVGYEQYF. CDR3 nucleotide sequence: TGCGCCAGCAGCCAAATGACAGGGGACTACGTTGGGTACGAGCAGTACTTC.